A selection of T cell receptor beta chains follows, all from one sample in a study of CD8 T cells in ankylosing spondylitis. TCRdb reanalysed the 5' RACE reads using MiXCR and keeps one entry per CDR3 protein. The sample lists hundreds of thousands of distinct CDR3 sequences; about 25% were seen once. What was sequenced was blood, either unsorted or a sorted T cell fraction (not recorded which). These receptor sequences come from a male donor with ankylosing spondylitis. Each CDR3 is given with its conserved first and last residue. Each record gives: J gene, V gene, D gene, clone size, CDR3 DNA, CDR3 protein. The D gene is left open where the match is weak. Clone size is stated in some rows and not others, as once, few, many or a class when expanded.

J: TRBJ2-5
V: TRBV15
D: TRBD2
size: once
DNA: TGTGCCACCAGCAGAGGCGGGGCGGGAGTGGAGACCCAGTACTTC
CDR3: CATSRGGAGVETQYF

J: TRBJ2-3
V: TRBV10-3
D: .
size: .
DNA: TGTGCCATCAGTGACTCAGATACGCAGTATTTT
CDR3: CAISDSDTQYF

J: TRBJ2-2
V: TRBV20-1
D: .
size: .
DNA: TGCAGTGCTAGAGGAGGTAGTGGCGGGGAGCTGTTTTTT
CDR3: CSARGGSGGELFF

J: TRBJ2-7
V: TRBV24-1
D: TRBD2
size: .
DNA: TGTGCCACCAGTGACCCTGGACTAGCGGGAGTTCGAGGCTACGAGCAGTACTTC
CDR3: CATSDPGLAGVRGYEQYF

J: TRBJ2-5
V: TRBV18
D: .
size: .
DNA: TGTGCCAGCTCACCAGTGTCTAGACCGTACCAAGAGACCCAGTACTTC
CDR3: CASSPVSRPYQETQYF

J: TRBJ2-1
V: TRBV10-1
D: TRBD2
size: many
DNA: TGCGCCAGCAGTGACCCCCTAGCGGGAAACAATGAGCAGTTCTTC
CDR3: CASSDPLAGNNEQFF

J: TRBJ1-2
V: TRBV25-1
D: TRBD1
size: .
DNA: TGTGCCAGCAGGGACAGGGGAGAGGGCTACACCTTC
CDR3: CASRDRGEGYTF

J: TRBJ1-1
V: TRBV5-1
D: TRBD1
size: few
DNA: TGCGCCAGCAGTTCGACAGGGAGTACCACTGAAGCTTTCTTT
CDR3: CASSSTGSTTEAFF

J: TRBJ2-3
V: TRBV18
D: .
size: .
DNA: TGTGCCAGCTCACCACCCCTTAGGAGCACAGATACGCAGTATTTT
CDR3: CASSPPLRSTDTQYF

J: TRBJ2-7
V: TRBV7-2
D: .
size: once
DNA: TGTGCCAGCAGCATATGGGACCCGAGCTCCTACGAGCAGTACTTC
CDR3: CASSIWDPSSYEQYF

J: TRBJ2-5
V: TRBV20-1
D: TRBD2
size: .
DNA: TGCAGTGCTAGCGCCAGCGGGAGATTGGGTGGAGAGACCCAGTACTTC
CDR3: CSASASGRLGGETQYF

J: TRBJ2-5
V: TRBV5-1
D: .
size: few
DNA: TGCGCCAGCAGCCCTCGCAGGGTACGGGAGACCCAGTACTTC
CDR3: CASSPRRVRETQYF

J: TRBJ1-3
V: TRBV10-3
D: TRBD1
size: few
DNA: TGTGCCATCAGGGACGCGCCGGGACAGAGAAGCTCTGGAAACACCATATATTTT
CDR3: CAIRDAPGQRSSGNTIYF

J: TRBJ2-3
V: TRBV6-1
D: .
size: few
DNA: TGTGCCAGCCCCCAAATTGCTGGCACAGATACGCAGTATTTT
CDR3: CASPQIAGTDTQYF

J: TRBJ1-6
V: TRBV20-1
D: .
size: few
DNA: TGCAGTGCTAGTGGTAGTAGCTCCTATAATTCACCCCTCCACTTT
CDR3: CSASGSSSYNSPLHF

J: TRBJ2-5
V: TRBV7-8
D: TRBD2
size: few
DNA: TGTGCCAGCAGCTTAGTTGGGACTAGCGGGAGAGAAAAGACCCAGTACTTC
CDR3: CASSLVGTSGREKTQYF

J: TRBJ2-2
V: TRBV7-2
D: .
size: few
DNA: TGTGCCAGCAGCTTAACGGGCAGGGCCGGGGAGCTGTTTTTT
CDR3: CASSLTGRAGELFF

J: TRBJ1-2
V: TRBV20-1
D: .
size: few
DNA: TGCAGTGCGGGAGCTGCAGTAACTTATGGCTACACCTTC
CDR3: CSAGAAVTYGYTF

J: TRBJ2-5
V: TRBV20-1
D: .
size: few
DNA: TGCAGTGCGTTGCGAAGGCCACAAGAGACCCAGTACTTC
CDR3: CSALRRPQETQYF

J: TRBJ2-1
V: TRBV12-3/TRBV12-4
D: TRBD2
size: .
DNA: TGTGCCAGCAGTTTCCCACCTCCGGGACTAGCGGACAATGAGCAGTTCTTC
CDR3: CASSFPPPGLADNEQFF

J: TRBJ2-7
V: TRBV13
D: TRBD1
size: .
DNA: TGTGCCAGCAGCTTAGGCCCCGGGACAGGGAGTTACGAGCAGTACTTC
CDR3: CASSLGPGTGSYEQYF

J: TRBJ2-3
V: TRBV7-2
D: .
size: .
DNA: TGTGCCAGCAGCTTAGTTGGGGGAAACACAGATACGCAGTATTTT
CDR3: CASSLVGGNTDTQYF

J: TRBJ1-4
V: TRBV29-1
D: TRBD1
size: .
DNA: TGCAGCGTTTCTAATACAGGGGGGAATGAAAAACTGTTTTTT
CDR3: CSVSNTGGNEKLFF

J: TRBJ1-1
V: TRBV5-6
D: .
size: few
DNA: TGTGCCAGCAGAGTAGGCAGGGAGGCCACTGAAGCTTTCTTT
CDR3: CASRVGREATEAFF

J: TRBJ2-3
V: TRBV20-1
D: TRBD2
size: .
DNA: TGCAGTGCTGAACAAGGACTAGCGAGGTCTGATACGCAGTATTTT
CDR3: CSAEQGLARSDTQYF

J: TRBJ2-1
V: TRBV7-8
D: .
size: few
DNA: TGTGCCAGCAGCTTAGGCAGGTTGAATGAGCAGTTCTTC
CDR3: CASSLGRLNEQFF